This T cell receptor (beta chain) originates from a study of OX40 agonist ivuxolimab in advanced cancers. Background on the study: Hepatocellular carcinoma, melanoma, renal cell or head and neck cancer affected the dose-escalation patients.

Libraries were prepared by immunoSEQ multiplex PCR; TCRdb keeps only in-frame clonotypes and omits some of them. This sample has approximately 39,000 clones, with 65% to 85% found just once. The receptor was isolated from an adult with an advanced solid tumor such as melanoma, head and neck, liver or kidney cancer. Sequencing was performed on CD4+ or CD8+ T cells sorted from blood, taken in a trial of the OX40 agonist ivuxolimab.

The CDR3 protein is CATSRARGSDGYTF. CDR3 in DNA: TGTGCCACCAGCAGAGCTCGGGGTTCGGATGGCTACACCTTC. This chain connects TRBV15 to TRBJ1-2; no clear D. Trimming left V 1 base short and J 6 bases short, with 12 bases between. The germline CDR1 and CDR2 sequences are LNHNV and YYDKDF (reference sequence). This CDR3 contains 14 residues. Combining the CDR3 with reference TRBV15 and TRBJ1-2 gives the whole variable domain DAMVIQNPRYQVTQFGKPVTLSCSQTLNHNVMYWYQQKSSQAPKLLFHYYDKDFNNEADTPDNFQSRRPNTSFCFLDIRSPGLGDTAMYLCATSRARGSDGYTFGSGTRLTVV.